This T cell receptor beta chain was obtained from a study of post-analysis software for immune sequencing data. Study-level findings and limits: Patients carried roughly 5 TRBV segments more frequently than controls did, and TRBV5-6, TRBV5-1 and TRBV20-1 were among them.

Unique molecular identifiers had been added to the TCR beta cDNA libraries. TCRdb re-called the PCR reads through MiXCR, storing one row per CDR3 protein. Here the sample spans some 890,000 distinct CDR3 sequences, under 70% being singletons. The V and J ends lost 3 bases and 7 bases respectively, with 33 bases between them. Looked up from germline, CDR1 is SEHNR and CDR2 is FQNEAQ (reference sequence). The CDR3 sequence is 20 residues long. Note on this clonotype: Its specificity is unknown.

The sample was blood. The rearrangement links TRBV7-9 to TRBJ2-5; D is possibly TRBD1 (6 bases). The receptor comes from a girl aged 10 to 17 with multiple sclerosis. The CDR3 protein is CASSFVGVPRGADSRGTQYF. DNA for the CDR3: TGTGCCAGCAGCTTCGTTGGTGTTCCCAGGGGAGCGGACTCCCGAGGGACCCAGTACTTC.